Shown below are 16 T cell receptor beta chains from a single sample sequenced in a study of T cells in tumors after PD-1 blockade. The data were produced by immunoSEQ multiplex PCR, yet TCRdb's version contains in-frame clones alone and is incomplete. The repertoire includes approximately 46,000 clones, about four fifths of them detected once, and roughly a sixth sits in the top ten. The sample in question was PBMCs, obtained before anti-PD-1 treatment. These receptors were taken from a human donor with basal cell carcinoma.

V gene TRBV29-1 combines with J gene TRBJ1-3; D is undetermined. Trimming cost V 3 bases and J 1 base, with 4 bases left between them. The CDR3 is 12 amino acids. The germline V gene encodes CDR1 SQVTM and CDR2 ANQGSEA. The CDR3, as DNA: TGCAGCGTTGACGGGTCTGGAAACACCATATATTTT. Its translation is CSVDGSGNTIYF. Drawing the rest from reference TRBV29-1 and TRBJ1-3, the complete variable domain is SAVISQKPSRDICQRGTSLTIQCQVDSQVTMMFWYRQQPGQSLTLIATANQGSEATYESGFVIDKFPISRPNLTFSTLTVSNMSPEDSSIYLCSVDGSGNTIYFGEGSWLTVV.

This clone showed up just once. J is TRBJ1-4 and V is TRBV2; the D gene is possibly TRBD1 (5 bases). Germline CDR1 SNHLY, CDR2 FYNNEI. The CDR3 has 11 residues. V was shortened by 9 bases and J by 7 bases, with 9 bases between the two germline ends. The CDR3 sequence: CASSGGEKLFF. DNA of the CDR3: TGTGCCAGTTCGGGGGGTGAAAAACTGTTTTTT.

The gene calls are TRBV27 and TRBJ1-6; maybe TRBD1 (5 bases). Germline values: CDR1 MNHEY, CDR2 SMNVEV (reference sequence). V lost 7 bases and J 11 bases, leaving 33 bases between the germline ends. The CDR3 loop spans 19 amino acids. In nucleotides, the CDR3 is TGTGCCAGCAAAGGTCTGCAGGGTGAGGCCATGGCCTCCTTTGCACCCCTCCACTTT. It translates to CASKGLQGEAMASFAPLHF.

This chain uses TRBV5-6 with TRBJ1-3; no definite D call. Trimming stripped 5 bases from V and 0 bases from J, with 15 bases between. This CDR3 is built from 16 residues. Germline V gene sequence: CDR1 SGHDT, CDR2 YYEEEE. CDR3 DNA sequence: TGTGCCAGCAGGCGTGGCTTGGCTTACTCTGGAAACACCATATATTTT. This translates into CASRRGLAYSGNTIYF. Based on the CDR3 plus reference TRBV5-6 and TRBJ1-3, the full variable domain is DAGVTQSPTHLIKTRGQQVTLRCSPKSGHDTVSWYQQALGQGPQFIFQYYEEEERQRGNFPDRFSGHQFPNYSSELNVNALLLGDSALYLCASRRGLAYSGNTIYFGEGSWLTVV.

The genes are TRBV28 and TRBJ2-3; D uncertain. The germline V and J ends were trimmed by 2 bases and 5 bases, with 14 bases remaining between them. From germline, CDR1 is MDHEN and CDR2 SYDVKM. This CDR3 region has 15 residues. The CDR3 loop reads CASSLAGRTGDTQYF. CDR3 nucleotides: TGTGCCAGCAGTTTAGCCGGACGGACGGGAGATACGCAGTATTTT.

The rearrangement uses TRBV7-3 and TRBJ2-1; 10 bases agree with TRBD2. The germline V gene has CDR1 SGHTA and CDR2 FQGTGA. V was pared by 4 bases and J by 7 bases, with 7 bases of the junction left unmatched. CDR3 length: 15 residues. CDR3 sequence reads: CASSYSGGASNEQFF. CDR3 nucleotides: TGTGCCAGCAGCTACAGCGGGGGGGCTTCTAATGAGCAGTTCTTC.

A single count supports this clone. The V and J genes are TRBV3-1 (or the pseudogene TRBV3-2) and TRBJ2-1; 9 bases are a match to TRBD1. Losses at the gene ends were 0 bases for V and 4 bases for J; bases not matched to a gene: 4. The germline CDR1 and CDR2 sequences are LGHDT and YNNKEL (reference sequence). CDR3 length: 16 residues. CDR3 region: CASSQDQGQGYNEQFF. The CDR3 nucleotides read TGTGCCAGCAGCCAAGATCAGGGACAGGGATACAATGAGCAGTTCTTC.

This clone was detected once. The chain combines TRBV7-9 with TRBJ1-5; no definite D call. Trimming took 3 bases from V and 0 from J, leaving 6 bases between them. CDR1 is SEHNR and CDR2 is FQNEAQ in the germline V gene (reference sequence). There are 14 residues in the CDR3. In nucleotides, the CDR3 is TGTGCCAGCAGCTTTCAGGCTAGCAATCAGCCCCAGCATTTT. This encodes CASSFQASNQPQHF.

V is TRBV6-5 and J is TRBJ2-7, with TRBD2 matching 9 bases. The CDR3 runs 14 residues. V was clipped by 6 bases and J by 5 bases; unmatched bases: 8. Germline lookup yields CDR1 MNHEY and CDR2 SVGAGI. CDR3 sequence: CASRPGLAVDEQYF. CDR3 DNA sequence: TGTGCCAGCAGGCCGGGACTAGCTGTCGACGAGCAGTACTTC.

The chain links TRBV7-3 to TRBJ2-1, with a weak D call TRBD2 (6 bases). V was shortened by 5 bases and J by 5 bases, with 13 bases between the two germline ends. Per germline, CDR1 SGHTA and CDR2 FQGTGA. The CDR3 is 14 amino acids. The CDR3 coding sequence is TGTGCCAGCAGCCGAACAACTAGCCACAATGAGCAGTTCTTC. Protein sequence: CASSRTTSHNEQFF.

The chain is built from TRBV2 and TRBJ2-2; the D is unclear. The V gene's germline CDR1 is SNHLY and CDR2 FYNNEI. This CDR3 spans 14 amino acids. V lost 2 bases to trimming and J lost 4 bases, with 8 bases between them. The CDR3 nucleotides read TGTGCCAGCAGTGAATGGAGCGTCACCGGGGAGCTGTTTTTT. Its translation: CASSEWSVTGELFF.

This clone was seen only once. V and J are TRBV29-1 and TRBJ1-1, with a weak D call TRBD1 (6 bases). Per germline, CDR1 SQVTM and CDR2 ANQGSEA. The CDR3 totals 11 residues. V shed 5 bases and J shed 5 bases, with 9 bases lying between them. DNA for the CDR3: TGCAGCGTTAACAGGGCGACTGAAGCTTTCTTT. Protein: CSVNRATEAFF. Complete variable domain (other parts from reference TRBV29-1 and TRBJ1-1): SAVISQKPSRDICQRGTSLTIQCQVDSQVTMMFWYRQQPGQSLTLIATANQGSEATYESGFVIDKFPISRPNLTFSTLTVSNMSPEDSSIYLCSVNRATEAFFGQGTRLTVV.

This chain uses TRBV5-4 with TRBJ2-1; 7 bases match TRBD2. In germline, CDR1 is SGHNT, CDR2 YYREEE (reference sequence). The CDR3 is made up of 17 amino acids. V was clipped by 0 bases and J by 2 bases; unmatched bases: 8. CDR3 nucleotides: TGTGCCAGCAGCTTGGACGGGAGGTCGGGGACCTACAATGAGCAGTTCTTC. Its protein product is CASSLDGRSGTYNEQFF.

This clone was picked up one time. Distinct nucleotide sequences in the sample also encode this CDR3. The rearrangement joins TRBV28 to TRBJ1-5; D may be TRBD1 (5 bases). Germline V gives CDR1 MDHEN, CDR2 SYDVKM. V was clipped by 3 bases and J by 5 bases, with 14 bases between them. This CDR3 comprises 15 residues. This CDR3 reads CASSFLGAGDQPQHF. The CDR3, as DNA: TGTGCCAGCAGTTTTCTTGGGGCCGGTGATCAGCCCCAGCATTTT.

The V gene is TRBV7-9, the J gene TRBJ2-1; possibly TRBD1 or TRBD2 for D (5 bases each). V lost 0 bases to trimming and J lost 5 bases, with 11 bases between them. There are 15 residues in the CDR3. From germline, CDR1 is SEHNR and CDR2 FQNEAQ (reference sequence). CDR3 bases: TGTGCCAGCAGCTTAGCGAGGGCAGGGAACAATGAGCAGTTCTTC. It encodes CASSLARAGNNEQFF. Complete variable domain (other parts from reference TRBV7-9 and TRBJ2-1): DTGVSQNPRHKITKRGQNVTFRCDPISEHNRLYWYRQTLGQGPEFLTYFQNEAQLEKSRLLSDRFSAERPKGSFSTLEIQRTEQGDSAMYLCASSLARAGNNEQFFGPGTRLTVL.

V usage is TRBV28 and J usage is TRBJ2-7; TRBD2 aligns across 9 bases. The CDR3 has 13 residues. Looked up from germline, CDR1 is MDHEN and CDR2 is SYDVKM. Trimming removed 6 bases from V and 7 bases from J; junction bases left unmatched: 7. The CDR3 region has the DNA TGTGCCAGCAGGAGCGGGAGGTTTCGGGAGCAGTACTTC. It encodes CASRSGRFREQYF.